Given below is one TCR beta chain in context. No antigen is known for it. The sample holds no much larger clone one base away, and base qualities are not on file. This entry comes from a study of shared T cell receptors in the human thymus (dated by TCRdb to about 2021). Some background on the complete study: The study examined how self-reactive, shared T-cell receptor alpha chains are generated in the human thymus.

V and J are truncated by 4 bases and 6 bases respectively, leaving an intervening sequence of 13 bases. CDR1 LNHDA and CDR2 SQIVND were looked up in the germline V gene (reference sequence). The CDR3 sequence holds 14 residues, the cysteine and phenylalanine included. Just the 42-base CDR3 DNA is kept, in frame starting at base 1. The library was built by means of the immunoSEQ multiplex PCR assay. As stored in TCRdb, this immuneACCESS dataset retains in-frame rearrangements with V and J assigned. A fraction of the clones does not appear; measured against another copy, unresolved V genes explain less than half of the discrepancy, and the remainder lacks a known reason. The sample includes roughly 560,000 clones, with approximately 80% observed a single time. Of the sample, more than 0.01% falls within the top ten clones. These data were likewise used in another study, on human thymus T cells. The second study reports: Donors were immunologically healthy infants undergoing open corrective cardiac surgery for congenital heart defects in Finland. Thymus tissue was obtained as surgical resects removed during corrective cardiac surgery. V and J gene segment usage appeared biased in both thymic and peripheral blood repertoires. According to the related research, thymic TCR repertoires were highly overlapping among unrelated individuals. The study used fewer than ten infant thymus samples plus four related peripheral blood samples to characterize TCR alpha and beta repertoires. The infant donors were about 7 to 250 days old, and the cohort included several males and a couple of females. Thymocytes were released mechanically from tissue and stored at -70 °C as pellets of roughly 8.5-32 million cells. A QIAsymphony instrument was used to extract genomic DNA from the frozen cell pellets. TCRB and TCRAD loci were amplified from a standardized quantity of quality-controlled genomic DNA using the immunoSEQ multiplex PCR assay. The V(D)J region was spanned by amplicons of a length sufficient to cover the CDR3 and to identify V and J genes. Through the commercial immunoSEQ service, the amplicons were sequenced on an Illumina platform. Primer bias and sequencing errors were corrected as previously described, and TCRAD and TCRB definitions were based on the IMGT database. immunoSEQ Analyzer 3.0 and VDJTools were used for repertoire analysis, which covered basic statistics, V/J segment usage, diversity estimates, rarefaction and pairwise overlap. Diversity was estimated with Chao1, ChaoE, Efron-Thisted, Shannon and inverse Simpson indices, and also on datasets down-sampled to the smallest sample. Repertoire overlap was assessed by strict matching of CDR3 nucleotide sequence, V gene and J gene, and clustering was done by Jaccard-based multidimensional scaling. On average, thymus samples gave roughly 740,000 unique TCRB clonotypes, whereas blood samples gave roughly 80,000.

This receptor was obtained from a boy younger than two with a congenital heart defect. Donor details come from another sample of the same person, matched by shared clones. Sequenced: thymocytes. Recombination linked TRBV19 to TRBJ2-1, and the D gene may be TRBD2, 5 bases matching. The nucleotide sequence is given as TGTGCCAGTAGTAGGCCCGAGGGAGTCAATGAGCAGTTCTTC. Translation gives CASSRPEGVNEQFF.